This TCR beta chain originates from a study of shared clonotypes between healthy human individuals. About this clone itself: Its antigen remains unknown.

Assay used: immunoSEQ multiplex PCR; TCRdb lists only in-frame clones, some missing. Of 850,000 to 1,100,000 clones listed, 70% to 80% were seen once; the top ten hold over 0.8%. General observations from the study: Tissues were not sampled, only blood, and their repertoires likely differ.

Germline V gene data show CDR1 as MNHEY and CDR2 as SVGAGI. V was pared by 1 base and J by 9 bases, with 13 bases between. CDR3 size: 14 residues. The TCR originated in a man younger than 35 in good health. Some clones in this sample may be carry-over from other donors' samples. Sequencing was performed on memory CD4+ T cells from PBMCs. Noted subset: CD45RA-negative fraction. The gene calls are TRBV6-5 and TRBJ2-1, with a possible D match to TRBD2 (5 bases). The CDR3 DNA reads as TGTGCCAGCAGTTACTTGCGGGCCCGGGGTGAGCAGTTCTTC. Translated: CASSYLRARGEQFF.